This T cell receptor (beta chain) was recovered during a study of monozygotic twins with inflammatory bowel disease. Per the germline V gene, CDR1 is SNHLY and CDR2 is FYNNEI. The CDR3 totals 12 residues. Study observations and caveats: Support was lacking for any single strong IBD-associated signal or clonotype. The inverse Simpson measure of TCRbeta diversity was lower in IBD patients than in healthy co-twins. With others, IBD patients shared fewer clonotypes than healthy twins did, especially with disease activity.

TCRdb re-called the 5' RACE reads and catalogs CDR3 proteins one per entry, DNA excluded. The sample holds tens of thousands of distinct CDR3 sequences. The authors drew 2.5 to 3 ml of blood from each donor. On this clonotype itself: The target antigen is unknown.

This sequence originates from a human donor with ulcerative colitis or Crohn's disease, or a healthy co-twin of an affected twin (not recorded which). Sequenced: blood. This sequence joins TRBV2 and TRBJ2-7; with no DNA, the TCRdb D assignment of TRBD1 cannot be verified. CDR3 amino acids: CASSERGYEQYF.